The next 18 T cell receptor beta chains were all read from a single sample in a study of blood T cells in healthy people across ages. The second PCR ran roughly 6 to 12 cycles with a sample-barcoded 5' primer and J-beta primers. Using its own MiXCR run on the 5' RACE reads, TCRdb lists one record per CDR3 protein. The sample shows about 680,000 distinct CDR3 sequences, around half of them seen only once. Material: blood. These receptors came from a woman aged 60-70 years in good health.

The chain is built from TRBV12-3 or TRBV12-4 and TRBJ2-6; weak D call: TRBD2 (5 bases). The CDR3 length is 19 residues. The V gene lost 6 bases and the J gene lost 5 bases, with 26 bases spanning the gap. The DNA of the CDR3 is TGTGCCAGCAGCCCAGGTCCGGGATTGCATCAATTGCGGGCCAACGTCCTGACTTTC. It encodes CASSPGPGLHQLRANVLTF.

The rearrangement links TRBV28 to TRBJ2-1; D might be TRBD2 (6 bases). There are 12 residues in the CDR3. Trimming took off 2 bases at V and 13 bases at J, with 12 bases between the two ends. Germline CDR1 and CDR2: MDHEN and SYDVKM. The CDR3 reads CASSLAGKDQFF. In nucleotides, the CDR3 is TGTGCCAGCAGTTTAGCGGGAAAAGATCAGTTCTTC. The full variable domain, its missing parts supplied by reference TRBV28 and TRBJ2-1, is DVKVTQSSRYLVKRTGEKVFLECVQDMDHENMFWYRQDPGLGLRLIYFSYDVKMKEKGDIPEGYSVSREKKERFSLILESASTNQTSMYLCASSLAGKDQFFGPGTRLTVL.

This clonotype was detected once. The J gene is TRBJ2-5, the V gene TRBV5-1; D possibly corresponds to TRBD2 (5 bases). Trimming pared 0 bases from V and 11 bases from J, leaving 20 bases between. The CDR3 contains 15 residues. The germline V gene has CDR1 SGHRS and CDR2 YFSETQ. For the CDR3, the DNA is TGCGCCAGCAGCTTGGTAGGGCTAGCTGGCAATGAGCAGTACTTC. Amino acid sequence: CASSLVGLAGNEQYF.

V and J are TRBV5-1 and TRBJ2-7; D remains ambiguous. Germline V gene data show CDR1 as SGHRS and CDR2 as YFSETQ. V gave up 7 bases and J gave up 2 bases, with 16 bases separating them. CDR3 length: 14 amino acids. CDR3 sequence (DNA): TGCGCCAGCTCCCCCCCCGGCTTCACCTACGAGCAGTACTTC. Amino acid sequence: CASSPPGFTYEQYF.

This clonotype has a single count. J is TRBJ1-5 and V is TRBV10-3; weak D call: TRBD1 (5 bases). CDR1 and CDR2 (germline): ENHRY, SYGVKD. The CDR3 spans 17 residues. With 3 bases removed from V and 4 bases from J, the gap between germline ends came to 19 bases. The CDR3 sequence is CAISDWWASGGNQPQHF. As DNA, the CDR3 is TGTGCCATCAGTGATTGGTGGGCCAGCGGGGGAAATCAGCCCCAGCATTTT.

The chain links TRBV30 to TRBJ1-6; a possible D gene is TRBD1 (5 bases). Germline lookup yields CDR1 GTSNPN and CDR2 SVGIG (reference sequence). Trimming removed 3 bases at V and 8 bases at J, with 20 bases between. CDR3 length: 16 residues. CDR3 DNA: TGTGCCTGGAGCGTAAACCACCTGGGGGGTTATTCACCCCTCCACTTT. Encoded protein: CAWSVNHLGGYSPLHF.

The table lists this clonotype with a few counts. This chain joins TRBV20-1 and TRBJ2-7; TRBD2 matches 8 bases. Germline assignment: CDR1 DFQATT and CDR2 SNEGSKA (reference sequence). This CDR3 has 12 residues. V shed 5 bases, J shed 6 bases, and the junction held 6 bases outside the gene matches. The CDR3 coding sequence is TGCAGTGCTGCCGGGACTAGGGCCGAGCAGTACTTC. This encodes CSAAGTRAEQYF.

The chain employs TRBV12-3 or TRBV12-4 and TRBJ2-7; D call uncertain. CDR3 length: 12 amino acids. Trimming took off 6 bases at V and 2 bases at J, with 8 bases between the two ends. The CDR3 DNA is TGTGCCAGCAGGCTGGGGACCTACGAGCAGTACTTC. It is translated as CASRLGTYEQYF.

The rearrangement links TRBV20-1 to TRBJ2-1, with 11 bases matching TRBD2. V trimming: 0 bases; J trimming: 6 bases; junction bases outside the gene matches: 16. CDR1 and CDR2 from the germline V gene are DFQATT and SNEGSKA (reference sequence). The CDR3 has 19 amino acids. The CDR3, as DNA: TGCAGTGCTAGAGATCCGAGGCTAGCGGGAGGCCCAACCGGCAATGAGCAGTTCTTC. This translates into CSARDPRLAGGPTGNEQFF.

This clonotype was counted only a few times. The rearrangement links TRBV29-1 to TRBJ2-5, with D perhaps TRBD2 (5 bases). In germline, CDR1 is SQVTM, CDR2 ANQGSEA. V lost 2 bases and J 2 bases, leaving 15 bases between the germline ends. The CDR3 is 15 residues long. In DNA form, the CDR3 reads TGCAGCGTTGAAAGTGAGGGCGGAAATCAAGAGACCCAGTACTTC. Its protein product is CSVESEGGNQETQYF.

Ten or more counts support this clonotype. This chain connects TRBV29-1 to TRBJ2-7; TRBD2 is a possible D gene (5 bases). This CDR3 has 13 amino acids. Germline CDR1 is SQVTM and CDR2 is ANQGSEA. V lost 5 bases to trimming and J lost 4 bases, with 15 bases between them. The DNA for the CDR3 is TGCAGCGTTCCCCTCGGAGGAGGATACGAGCAGTACTTC. Its translation: CSVPLGGGYEQYF.

The chain couples TRBV15 to TRBJ2-3; D might be TRBD1 or TRBD2, each matching 5 bases. This CDR3 is built from 14 residues. The V end was cut by 0 bases, the J end by 4 bases, with 8 bases between. From germline, CDR1 is LNHNV and CDR2 YYDKDF (reference sequence). The CDR3 sequence is CATSRDLGADTQYF. The CDR3 region has the DNA TGTGCCACCAGCAGAGATTTGGGGGCAGATACGCAGTATTTT.

The rearrangement uses TRBV20-1 and TRBJ2-7; tentative D call: TRBD1 (5 bases). There are 17 residues in the CDR3. Trimming stripped 1 base from V and 7 bases from J, with 26 bases between. Germline values: CDR1 DFQATT, CDR2 SNEGSKA (reference sequence). Written as DNA, the CDR3 is TGCAGTGCTAGAGTTGGTAGTGGGGCGGTATCCTACAATGAGCAGTACTTC. As protein: CSARVGSGAVSYNEQYF.

The chain uses TRBV29-1 and TRBJ2-3; TRBD2 matches 7 bases. Germline CDR1 reads SQVTM; CDR2 reads ANQGSEA. The CDR3 spans 13 residues. With 8 bases clipped from V and 4 bases from J, the junction kept 9 bases outside the gene matches. This CDR3 is CSYGEGLSDTQYF. CDR3 nucleotides: TGCAGCTATGGGGAGGGCCTGTCAGATACGCAGTATTTT.

The chain combines TRBV6-2 or TRBV6-3 with TRBJ1-1; no reliable D call. The CDR3 is made up of 13 amino acids. Germline V lookup: CDR1 MNHEY, CDR2 SVGEGT. Trimming took 2 bases from V and 0 from J, leaving 4 bases between them. CDR3 protein: CASSYIVNTEAFF. The CDR3 bases are TGTGCCAGCAGTTACATAGTGAACACTGAAGCTTTCTTT.

With regard to this clonotype: Compared with germline, one end of the junction differs, possibly owing to a read error. The rearrangement links TRBV29-1 to TRBJ2-3; D remains unclear. The CDR3 contains 11 residues. Germline-derived CDR1 and CDR2 are SQVTM and ANQGSEA. CDR3 in amino acids: CSFDRSGTQYF. CDR3 DNA: TGCAGCTTTGATCGGTCAGGTACGCAGTATTTT.

Only a few counts were recorded for this clonotype. This sequence joins TRBV9 and TRBJ2-5, with a weak D call TRBD1 (6 bases). The CDR3 is 14 residues long. Trimming stripped 0 bases from V and 5 bases from J, with 11 bases between. The germline V gene has CDR1 SGDLS and CDR2 YYNGEE. The CDR3 spells CASSVGGQRETQYF. The DNA of the CDR3 is TGTGCCAGCAGCGTAGGGGGGCAGAGGGAGACCCAGTACTTC.

This chain connects TRBV25-1 to TRBJ1-1; weak D call: TRBD1 (5 bases). Deletions cut 4 bases from V and 4 bases from J, with 10 bases between. This CDR3 region has 13 residues. From germline, CDR1 is MGHDK and CDR2 SYGVNS. The CDR3 DNA sequence: TGTGCCAGCAGTGGCAGGGTGGGCACTGAAGCTTTCTTT. The encoded protein is CASSGRVGTEAFF. The full variable domain, with the rest looked up from reference TRBV25-1 and TRBJ1-1, is EADIYQTPRYLVIGTGKKITLECSQTMGHDKMYWYQQDPGMELHLIHYSYGVNSTEKGDLSSESTVSRIRTEHFPLTLESARPSHTSQYLCASSGRVGTEAFFGQGTRLTVV.